The T cell receptor beta chain described here comes from a study of T-cell memory formation after mild COVID-19. Regarding the study as a whole: Largely, contracting CD4+ clones fell within CM and EM, and contracting CD8+ clones within EMRA. Researchers could not confirm that second-wave clones peaking on day 37 targeted SARS-CoV-2.

This clonotype appeared a single time. Its antigen is as yet unknown. Germline CDR1 SGHVS, CDR2 FNYEAQ. This CDR3 is 14 amino acids long. J gave up 6 bases and V 8 bases, and 9 bases lay outside the gene matches. One entry per CDR3 protein results from TCRdb running MiXCR on the 5' RACE reads. This table has 430,000 or so distinct CDR3 sequences, around a quarter appearing once. J is TRBJ2-2 and V is TRBV7-6, with 7 bases aligning to TRBD2. Sequencing used PBMCs or a T cell subset sorted from them (not recorded which). The TCR comes from an adult woman who had mild COVID-19 (a few samples of this study predate the infection). Cell type and time point are not known. CDR3 loop: CASRAGVGAGELFF. DNA for the CDR3: TGTGCCAGCCGGGCGGGAGTGGGCGCCGGGGAGCTGTTTTTT.